The T cell receptor (beta chain) under discussion was sequenced for a study of CD8+ T cells in alopecia areata. Study context: Each of the treated patients was given oral tofacitinib, 5 to 10 mg twice daily, for moderate-to-severe alopecia areata.

The CDR3 runs 15 residues. The germline gives CDR1 MNHEY, CDR2 SVGAGI. J lost 1 base, V lost 6 bases, and 8 bases had no gene match. cDNA serving as the sequencing template came from extracted, reverse transcribed RNA. The assay was immunoSEQ multiplex PCR, and TCRdb's table has in-frame clones only and misses some. The sample has 90,000 to 150,000 clones; roughly 60% are singletons. The treatment denotes: oral pan-JAK inhibitor, 5-10 mg twice daily. From alopecia areata patients, lesional scalp punch biopsies and peripheral blood were collected. The V call is TRBV6-5, the J call TRBJ1-1, with 7 positions matching TRBD1. This TCR came from a human donor with alopecia areata. Sequenced material: CD8+ T cells sorted from blood, taken at week 4, from a patient treated with tofacitinib. CDR3 region: CASRISGQKNTEAFF. DNA of the CDR3: TGTGCCAGCAGAATATCGGGACAGAAGAACACTGAAGCTTTCTTT.